This TCR beta chain was recorded in a study of blood T cell repertoires in COVID-19. At the level of the study: PBMCs, B-cell-depleted T cells, or T cells were the source of the cDNA or gDNA that made up the material.

Sequenced by immunoSEQ multiplex PCR; TCRdb stores in-frame clones only, minus some. The sample lists around 59,000 clones, approximately 80% occurring once. Trimming took 1 base from V and 2 from J; bases not matched to a gene: 3. This CDR3 contains 16 residues. Germline V gene data show CDR1 as LGHDT and CDR2 as YNNKEL (reference sequence). The specimen was peripheral blood. The V and J genes are TRBV3-1 (or the pseudogene TRBV3-2) and TRBJ2-3; the match to TRBD2 covers 10 bases. The sequence came from an elderly woman with active or convalescent COVID-19. CDR3 nucleotides: TGTGCCAGCAGCCAAGTAGCGGGGGGAATCACAGATACGCAGTATTTT. It translates to CASSQVAGGITDTQYF.